The 13 T cell receptor beta chains below all came from one sample that was sequenced in a study of human T cells and chemical hapten exposure. TCRdb reprocessed the RACE reads via MiXCR and lists one record per CDR3 protein. This table has a few hundred thousand distinct CDR3 sequences, about 4.8% appearing once. Time point noted: patch test 1, 2 weeks after DPC sensitization. Treatment reported: therapeutic diphenylcyclopropenone sensitization with weekly scalp DPC. Here the sequenced sample was whole blood, taken in connection with sensitization to the hapten diphenylcyclopropenone (DPC). Receptors were obtained from a woman aged 50 to 65 with alopecia areata. Some clones in this sample may be carry-over from other donors' samples.

This clonotype was observed many times. The chain links TRBV12-3 or TRBV12-4 to TRBJ2-2, with D uncertain. The CDR3 extends over 14 amino acids. The V gene lost 3 bases and the J gene lost 2 bases, with 7 bases spanning the gap. This CDR3 reads CASSLTSNTGELFF. DNA for the CDR3: TGTGCCAGCAGTTTGACGAGTAACACCGGGGAGCTGTTTTTT.

This clonotype was recorded at least ten times. The V and J genes are TRBV12-5 and TRBJ1-5; possible D gene TRBD1, 5 bases. The ends were cut back, 0 bases at V and 10 bases at J, with 10 bases in the middle. CDR3 length equals 13 residues. Germline CDR1 and CDR2: LGHNT and FRNRAP. CDR3 DNA: TGTGCTAGTGGTTTGGTGGGGCAGGGCCCCCAGCATTTT. Encoded protein: CASGLVGQGPQHF.

This clonotype was seen only a few times. The rearrangement links TRBV2 to TRBJ1-1; D remains unclear. The CDR3 sequence is 15 residues long. Deletions cut 8 bases from V and 3 bases from J, with 19 bases between. Germline assignment: CDR1 SNHLY and CDR2 FYNNEI. This CDR3 reads CASVGGGTKDTEAFF. CDR3 DNA sequence: TGTGCCAGCGTCGGCGGAGGAACTAAGGACACTGAAGCTTTCTTT.

The chain employs TRBV2 and TRBJ1-1, with a possible D match to TRBD1 (6 bases). Germline V CDR1 and CDR2: SNHLY, FYNNEI. The ends were cut back, 1 base at V and 1 base at J, with 10 bases in the middle. The CDR3 sequence is 15 residues long. CDR3 bases: TGTGCCAGCAGTGAAGACAGGGTATGGAACACTGAAGCTTTCTTT. Its translation is CASSEDRVWNTEAFF.

V gene TRBV7-2 combines with J gene TRBJ2-1, with TRBD2 identical over 10 bases. CDR3 length equals 15 residues. Trimming at V came to 4 bases and at J to 7 bases, leaving 7 bases not matched to a gene. From germline, CDR1 is SGHTA and CDR2 FQGNSA. CDR3 in amino acids: CASSSGLAEPNEQFF. For the CDR3, the DNA is TGTGCCAGCAGCTCCGGACTAGCGGAGCCGAATGAGCAGTTCTTC.

Only a few counts were recorded for this clonotype. CDR3 amino acids: CATSPLAGNQETQYF. The CDR3 DNA reads TGTGCCACCAGCCCCCTAGCGGGGAACCAAGAGACCCAGTACTTC. V and J are TRBV15 and TRBJ2-5; 9 positions agree with TRBD2. The length of the CDR3 is 15 residues. V gave up 5 bases and J gave up 0 bases; unmatched junction bases: 4. CDR1 and CDR2 from the germline V gene are LNHNV and YYDKDF (reference sequence).

This clonotype was seen a handful of times. The chain uses TRBV20-1 and TRBJ2-7, with D tentatively TRBD2 (5 bases). The CDR3 runs to 15 residues. Germline V gives CDR1 DFQATT, CDR2 SNEGSKA (reference sequence). Deletions cut 1 base from V and 2 bases from J, with 15 bases between. The chain's CDR3 is CSARVGGPKTYEQYF. CDR3 DNA: TGCAGTGCTAGAGTAGGCGGGCCCAAGACCTACGAGCAGTACTTC.

The table lists this clonotype with many counts. J is TRBJ1-5 and V is TRBV7-8; TRBD1 agrees at 10 bases. This CDR3 is 16 amino acids long. CDR1 is SGHVS and CDR2 is FQNEAQ in the germline V gene. V dropped 2 bases and J dropped 4; count of bases not matched to a gene: 5. CDR3 nucleotide sequence: TGTGCCAGCAGCTTAAGGGACAGGGGAGGGAATCAGCCCCAGCATTTT. Translation: CASSLRDRGGNQPQHF.

The chain carries TRBV12-3 or TRBV12-4 and TRBJ2-1; D is undetermined. V was cut by 1 base and J by 7 bases, with 5 bases left in between. The length of the CDR3 is 12 residues. The CDR3 reads CASSLGMNEQFF. For the CDR3, the DNA is TGTGCCAGCAGTTTAGGGATGAATGAGCAGTTCTTC.

To note about this clonotype: Given a much more abundant clone one base away, this may be a read error. The chain employs TRBV5-1 and TRBJ2-5; 12 nucleotides align to TRBD2. The CDR3 loop spans 16 amino acids. Germline V gives CDR1 SGHRS, CDR2 YFSETQ. CDR3 region: CASSPRTSGAQETEYF. CDR3 bases: TGCGCCAGCAGCCCAAGGACTAGCGGGGCCCAAGAGACCGAGTACTTC.

The chain couples TRBV20-1 to TRBJ2-1; maybe TRBD1 (5 bases). Between the trimmed V and J ends, which lost 0 bases and 10 bases, there was a span of 10 bases. This CDR3 region has 12 residues. From germline, CDR1 is DFQATT and CDR2 SNEGSKA (reference sequence). DNA of the CDR3: TGCAGTGCTAGAGATAAGGGGCGAGAGCAGTTCTTC. The encoded protein is CSARDKGREQFF.

Many counts were recorded for this clonotype. This sequence joins TRBV6-1 and TRBJ2-3, with TRBD2 identical over 8 bases. Germline CDR1 MNHNS, CDR2 SASEGT. CDR3 length: 16 residues. With 8 bases clipped from V and 1 base from J, the junction kept 11 bases outside the gene matches. Here the CDR3 reads CASVSGGRLGTDTQYF. CDR3 DNA sequence: TGTGCCAGCGTCTCGGGGGGGCGTCTTGGCACAGATACGCAGTATTTT.

The gene calls are TRBV3-1 and TRBJ1-1; the D gene is possibly TRBD1 (6 bases). The V and J ends lost 0 bases and 3 bases respectively, with 14 bases between them. Germline V gene data show CDR1 as LGHDT and CDR2 as YNNKEL (reference sequence). The CDR3 is made up of 16 amino acids. The CDR3 nucleotides are TGTGCCAGCAGCCAAGAGGAGACAGGACCCTACACTGAAGCTTTCTTT. This encodes CASSQEETGPYTEAFF.